The rows below give T cell receptor beta chains drawn from one sample of a study of PD-L1 blockade in urothelial cancer. The protocol was immunoSEQ multiplex PCR, while the TCRdb copy is restricted to in-frame clones and leaves out a portion. Altogether roughly 56,000 clones are present, over 75% being singletons, with the ten largest covering 4.5%. The source was PBMCs, collected around atezolizumab (anti-PD-L1) treatment. All receptors come from a man in his 70s with urothelial cancer. The CDR3 runs from the conserved cysteine through the conserved F or W. Fields, in order: V gene, D gene, CDR3 length, J gene, CDR3 DNA, CDR3 protein. D genes are given only for firm matches.

TRBV10-3	TRBD2	15	TRBJ2-1	TGTGCCAGCGGACTAGCGGGAGGCTCCTACAATGAGCAGTTCTTC	CASGLAGGSYNEQFF
TRBV7-2	-	14	TRBJ1-4	TGTGCCAGCAGCCAGGGGTGGGCTAATGAAAAACTGTTTTTT	CASSQGWANEKLFF
TRBV19	TRBD1	15	TRBJ1-3	TGTGCCAGTAGTACGGGACAGGACTCTGGAAACACCATATATTTT	CASSTGQDSGNTIYF
TRBV29-1	TRBD2	12	TRBJ2-3	TGCAGCGTTGGGAACGGGAGGGATACGCAGTATTTT	CSVGNGRDTQYF
TRBV10-3	-	16	TRBJ2-3	TGTGCCATCAGTGATTCTAATGAAGCTCGTACAGATACGCAGTATTTT	CAISDSNEARTDTQYF
TRBV27	TRBD2	15	TRBJ2-3	TGTGCCAGCAGTTTATGGGCGGGGGGCACAGATACGCAGTATTTT	CASSLWAGGTDTQYF
TRBV30	-	14	TRBJ1-5	TGTGCCTACTCGAAAGGGGGAAGCAATCAGCCCCAGCATTTT	CAYSKGGSNQPQHF
TRBV29-1	TRBD2	14	TRBJ2-1	TGCAGCGCCCTACTAGCGGAATCCTACACCAAGCAGTTCTTC	CSALLAESYTKQFF
TRBV10-1	TRBD2	17	TRBJ2-6	TGCGCCAGCAGTGAGTCGATAGCGGGGACCGGGGCCAACGTCCTGACTTTC	CASSESIAGTGANVLTF
TRBV5-4	TRBD2	16	TRBJ2-1	TGTGCCAGCAGCTTCGAGGGAGGGCGAGATTACAATGAGCAGTTCTTC	CASSFEGGRDYNEQFF